This T cell receptor beta chain emerged from a study of shared clonotypes between healthy human individuals. In regard to this clone: What it binds is not known. Different DNA sequences within this sample yield the same CDR3.

General study points: Measured sharing among donors was expected to vary with sequencing depth.

From germline, CDR1 is SGHNT and CDR2 YYREEE (reference sequence). The CDR3 loop spans 15 amino acids. Trimming left V 0 bases short and J 0 bases short, with 8 bases between. Measured with immunoSEQ multiplex PCR; TCRdb has only the in-frame clones, and not every one. This repertoire shows 950,000 to 1,100,000 clones, approximately 68% found once; its top ten account for about 1.5%. The sequencing sample was made of memory CD4+ T cells sorted from blood. Documented subset: CD45RA-negative fraction. The clonotype comes from a man aged 18 to 35 in good health. This chain connects TRBV5-4 to TRBJ2-3; possibly TRBD1 for D (6 bases). CDR3 nucleotides: TGTGCCAGCAGCTTGGAAGGGGGAAGCACAGATACGCAGTATTTT. It yields the protein CASSLEGGSTDTQYF. The full variable domain, with the rest looked up from reference TRBV5-4 and TRBJ2-3, is ETGVTQSPTHLIKTRGQQVTLRCSSQSGHNTVSWYQQALGQGPQFIFQYYREEENGRGNFPPRFSGLQFPNYSSELNVNALELDDSALYLCASSLEGGSTDTQYFGPGTRLTVL.